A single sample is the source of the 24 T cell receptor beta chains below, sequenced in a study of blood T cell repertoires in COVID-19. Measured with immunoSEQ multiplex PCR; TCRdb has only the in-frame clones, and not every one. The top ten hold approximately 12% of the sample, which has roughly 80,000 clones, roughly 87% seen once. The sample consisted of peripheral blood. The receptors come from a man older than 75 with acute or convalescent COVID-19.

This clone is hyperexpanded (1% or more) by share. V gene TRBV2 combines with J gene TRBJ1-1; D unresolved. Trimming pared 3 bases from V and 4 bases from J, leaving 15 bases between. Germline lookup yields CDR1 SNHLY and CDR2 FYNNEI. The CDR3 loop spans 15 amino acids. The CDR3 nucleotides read TGTGCCAGCAGTGAGAGGTATCCCGTTTCCACTGAAGCTTTCTTT. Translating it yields CASSERYPVSTEAFF.

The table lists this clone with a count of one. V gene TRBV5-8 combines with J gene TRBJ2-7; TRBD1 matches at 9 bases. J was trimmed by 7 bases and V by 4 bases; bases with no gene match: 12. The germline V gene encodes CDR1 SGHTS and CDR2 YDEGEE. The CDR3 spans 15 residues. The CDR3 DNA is TGTGCCAGCAGCCCCGACTCGGGACAGGGATTAGAGCAGTACTTC. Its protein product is CASSPDSGQGLEQYF.

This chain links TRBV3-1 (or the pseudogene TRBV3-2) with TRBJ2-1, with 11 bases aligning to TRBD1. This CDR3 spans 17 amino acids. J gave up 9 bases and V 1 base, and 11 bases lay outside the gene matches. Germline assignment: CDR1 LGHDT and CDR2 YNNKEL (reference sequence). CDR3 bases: TGTGCCAGCAGCCAAGTGGACAGGGGGCCTCTAGCAGGTGAGCAGTTCTTC. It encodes CASSQVDRGPLAGEQFF.

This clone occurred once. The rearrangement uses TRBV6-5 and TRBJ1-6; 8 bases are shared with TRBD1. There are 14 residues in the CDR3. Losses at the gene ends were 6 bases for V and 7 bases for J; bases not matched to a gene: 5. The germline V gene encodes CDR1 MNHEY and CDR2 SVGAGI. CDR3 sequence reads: CASRKTGANSPLHF. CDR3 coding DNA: TGTGCCAGCAGAAAGACAGGGGCGAATTCACCCCTCCACTTT.

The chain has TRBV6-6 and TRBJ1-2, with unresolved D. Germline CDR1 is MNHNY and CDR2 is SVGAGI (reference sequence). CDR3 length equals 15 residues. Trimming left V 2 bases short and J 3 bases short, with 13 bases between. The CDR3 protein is CASSYPEVLDYGYTF. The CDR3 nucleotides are TGTGCCAGCAGTTACCCGGAGGTGCTAGACTATGGCTACACCTTC.

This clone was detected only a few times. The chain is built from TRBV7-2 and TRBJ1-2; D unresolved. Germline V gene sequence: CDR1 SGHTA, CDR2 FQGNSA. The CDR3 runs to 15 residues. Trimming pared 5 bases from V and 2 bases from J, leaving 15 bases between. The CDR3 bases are TGTGCCAGCAGCCTTGGGAGGTTCTCCAACTATGGCTACACCTTC. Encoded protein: CASSLGRFSNYGYTF.

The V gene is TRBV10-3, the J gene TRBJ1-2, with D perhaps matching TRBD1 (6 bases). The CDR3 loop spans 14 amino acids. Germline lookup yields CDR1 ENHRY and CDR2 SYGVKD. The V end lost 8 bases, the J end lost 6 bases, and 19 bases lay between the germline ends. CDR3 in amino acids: CAIATGISKDGYTF. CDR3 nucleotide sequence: TGTGCCATCGCAACAGGGATCTCTAAGGATGGCTACACCTTC.

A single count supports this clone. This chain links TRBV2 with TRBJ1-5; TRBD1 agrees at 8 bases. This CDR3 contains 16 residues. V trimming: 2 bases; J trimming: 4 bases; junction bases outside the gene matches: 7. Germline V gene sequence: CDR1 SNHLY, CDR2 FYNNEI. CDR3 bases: TGTGCCAGCAGTGAACAAGGGCAGGGGGCTAATCAGCCCCAGCATTTT. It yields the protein CASSEQGQGANQPQHF. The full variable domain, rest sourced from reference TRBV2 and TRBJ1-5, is EPEVTQTPSHQVTQMGQEVILRCVPISNHLYFYWYRQILGQKVEFLVSFYNNEISEKSEIFDDQFSVERPDGSNFTLKIRSTKLEDSAMYFCASSEQGQGANQPQHFGDGTRLSIL.

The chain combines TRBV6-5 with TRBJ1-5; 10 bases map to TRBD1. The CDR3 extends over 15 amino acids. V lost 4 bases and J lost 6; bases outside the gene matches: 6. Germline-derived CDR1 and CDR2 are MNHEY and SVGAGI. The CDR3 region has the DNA TGTGCCAGCAGTTCCCGACAGGGGGCTTTTCAGCCCCAGCATTTT. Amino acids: CASSSRQGAFQPQHF.

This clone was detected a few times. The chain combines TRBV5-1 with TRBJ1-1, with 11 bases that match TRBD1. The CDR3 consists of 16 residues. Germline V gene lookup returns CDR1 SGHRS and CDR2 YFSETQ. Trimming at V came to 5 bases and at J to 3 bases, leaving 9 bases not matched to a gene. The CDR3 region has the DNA TGCGCCAGCAGTTCTGGGACAGGGGGTGGGCACACTGAAGCTTTCTTT. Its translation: CASSSGTGGGHTEAFF.

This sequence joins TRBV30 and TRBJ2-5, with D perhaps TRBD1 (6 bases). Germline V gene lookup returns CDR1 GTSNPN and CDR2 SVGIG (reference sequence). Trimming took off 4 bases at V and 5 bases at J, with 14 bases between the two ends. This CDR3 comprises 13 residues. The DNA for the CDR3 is TGTGCCTGGACAGGGGCCATTCGGGAGACCCAGTACTTC. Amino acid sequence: CAWTGAIRETQYF.

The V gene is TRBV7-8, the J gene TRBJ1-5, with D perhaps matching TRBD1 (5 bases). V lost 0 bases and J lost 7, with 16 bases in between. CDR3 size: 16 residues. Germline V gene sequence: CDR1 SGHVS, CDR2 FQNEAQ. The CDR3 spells CASSLALGEATQPQHF. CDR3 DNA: TGTGCCAGCAGCTTAGCGCTAGGGGAGGCAACGCAGCCCCAGCATTTT.

CDR3 DNA: TGTGCCAGCAGCTTAGCGGCGGGGGCGGGAGGGGCAGATACGCAGTATTTT. Translation gives CASSLAAGAGGADTQYF. The chain has TRBV7-2 and TRBJ2-3; 9 nucleotides line up with TRBD2. The CDR3 consists of 17 residues. Trimming took 0 bases from V and 4 from J; bases not matched to a gene: 8. In germline, CDR1 is SGHTA, CDR2 FQGNSA.

The CDR3 loop is CASRPTGSKEKLFF. CDR3 coding DNA: TGTGCCAGCAGGCCTACAGGGAGTAAGGAAAAACTGTTTTTT. V is TRBV6-2 or TRBV6-3 and J is TRBJ1-4; weak D call: TRBD1 (6 bases). Trimming took 6 bases from V and 8 from J, leaving 16 bases between them. CDR1 is MNHEY and CDR2 is SVGEGT in the germline V gene. The CDR3 loop spans 14 amino acids.

CDR3 coding DNA: TGTGCCAGCAGGGGGCCGGCTGGAAACACCATATATTTT. Protein sequence: CASRGPAGNTIYF. This chain connects TRBV6-5 to TRBJ1-3; maybe TRBD1 (5 bases). Germline-derived CDR1 and CDR2 are MNHEY and SVGAGI. V lost 6 bases and J 2 bases, leaving 8 bases between the germline ends. The CDR3 spans 13 residues.

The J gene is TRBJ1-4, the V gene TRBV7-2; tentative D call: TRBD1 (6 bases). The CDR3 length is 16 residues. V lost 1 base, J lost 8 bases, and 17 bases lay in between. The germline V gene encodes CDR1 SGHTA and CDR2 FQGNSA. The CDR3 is CASSLGGSRQVEKLFF. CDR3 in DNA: TGTGCCAGCAGCTTAGGAGGTTCCCGACAGGTCGAAAAACTGTTTTTT.

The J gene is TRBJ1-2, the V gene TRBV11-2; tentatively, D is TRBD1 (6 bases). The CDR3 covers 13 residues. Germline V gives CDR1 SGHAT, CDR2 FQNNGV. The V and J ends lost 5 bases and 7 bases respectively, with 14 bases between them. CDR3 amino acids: CASSPQTGVGYTF. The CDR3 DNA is TGTGCCAGCAGCCCTCAGACAGGAGTTGGCTACACCTTC. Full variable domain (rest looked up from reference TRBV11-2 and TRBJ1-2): EAGVAQSPRYKIIEKRQSVAFWCNPISGHATLYWYQQILGQGPKLLIQFQNNGVVDDSQLPKDRFSAERLKGVDSTLKIQPAKLEDSAVYLCASSPQTGVGYTFGSGTRLTVV.

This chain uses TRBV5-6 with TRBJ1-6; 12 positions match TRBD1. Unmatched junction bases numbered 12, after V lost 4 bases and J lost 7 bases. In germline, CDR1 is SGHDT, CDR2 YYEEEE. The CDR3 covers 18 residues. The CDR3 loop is CASSVPGQGASGNSPLHF. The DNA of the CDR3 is TGTGCCAGCAGCGTCCCGGGACAGGGGGCTTCGGGGAATTCACCCCTCCACTTT.

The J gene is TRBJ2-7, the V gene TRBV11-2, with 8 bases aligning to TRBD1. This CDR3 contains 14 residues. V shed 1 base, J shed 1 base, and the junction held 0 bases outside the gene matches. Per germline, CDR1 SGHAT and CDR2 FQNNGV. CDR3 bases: TGTGCCAGCAGCTTAGGGACAGGGTCCTACGAGCAGTACTTC. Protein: CASSLGTGSYEQYF.

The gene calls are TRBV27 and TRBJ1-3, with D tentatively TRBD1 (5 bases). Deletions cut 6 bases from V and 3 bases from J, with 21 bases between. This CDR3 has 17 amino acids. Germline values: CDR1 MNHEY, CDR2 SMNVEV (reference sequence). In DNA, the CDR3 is TGTGCCAGCAGACCCACCCGGCGGGGCCAGGGTGGAAACACCATATATTTT. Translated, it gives CASRPTRRGQGGNTIYF.

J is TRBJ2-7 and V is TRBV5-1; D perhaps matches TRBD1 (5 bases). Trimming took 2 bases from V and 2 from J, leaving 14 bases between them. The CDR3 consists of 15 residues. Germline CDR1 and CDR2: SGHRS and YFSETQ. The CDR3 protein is CASSLGVGSAYEQYF. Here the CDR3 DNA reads TGCGCCAGCAGCTTAGGGGTCGGATCTGCCTACGAGCAGTACTTC.

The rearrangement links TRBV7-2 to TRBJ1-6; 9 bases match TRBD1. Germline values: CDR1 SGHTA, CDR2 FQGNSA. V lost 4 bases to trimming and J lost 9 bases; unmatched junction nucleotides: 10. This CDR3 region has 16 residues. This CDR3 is CASSSRPGQGGSPLHF. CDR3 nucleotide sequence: TGTGCCAGCAGCTCGCGCCCGGGACAGGGAGGTTCACCCCTCCACTTT.

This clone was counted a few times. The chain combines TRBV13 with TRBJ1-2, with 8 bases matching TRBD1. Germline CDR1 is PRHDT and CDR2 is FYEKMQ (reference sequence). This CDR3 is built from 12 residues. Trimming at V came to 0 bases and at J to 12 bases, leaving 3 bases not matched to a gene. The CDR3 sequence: CASSLGDRDNTF. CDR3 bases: TGTGCCAGCAGCTTAGGGGACAGGGATAACACCTTC. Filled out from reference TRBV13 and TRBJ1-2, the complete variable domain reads AAGVIQSPRHLIKEKRETATLKCYPIPRHDTVYWYQQGPGQDPQFLISFYEKMQSDKGSIPDRFSAQQFSDYHSELNMSSLELGDSALYFCASSLGDRDNTFGSGTRLTVV.

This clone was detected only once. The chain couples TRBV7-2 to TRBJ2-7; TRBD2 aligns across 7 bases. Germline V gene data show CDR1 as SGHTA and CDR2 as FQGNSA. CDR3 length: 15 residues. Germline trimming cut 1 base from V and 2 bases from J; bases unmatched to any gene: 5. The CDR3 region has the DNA TGTGCCAGCAGCTTAGGAGAAGCGGGACCCTACGAGCAGTACTTC. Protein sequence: CASSLGEAGPYEQYF.